This T cell receptor (beta chain) was identified during a study of shared clonotypes between healthy human individuals. Comments on this clone: Its antigen is unknown.

Naive CD8 cells lacked CD45RO, underwent positive selection for CCR7 and left out terminally differentiated effector memory CD45RA+ cells. Using immunoSEQ multiplex PCR, the repertoire was profiled, and TCRdb retains in-frame clones only, with some absent. The sample records about 2.1 million clones, roughly 91% being singletons. Trimming cost V 6 bases and J 6 bases; bases outside gene matches: 13. The CDR3 has 15 amino acids. The germline gives CDR1 MNHEY, CDR2 SVGAGI. Overall study findings and caveats: Researchers found naive subsets generally carried larger estimated richness than memory subsets.

The sample taken for sequencing was naive CD8+ T cells from PBMCs. The chain has TRBV6-5 and TRBJ2-7, with 8 bases lining up with TRBD1. This clonotype was obtained from a young man in good health. Some clones in this sample may be carry-over from other donors' samples. Here the CDR3 DNA reads TGTGCCAGCAGGGCCGGACGGACAGGGCTGAGCGAGCAGTACTTC. Protein product: CASRAGRTGLSEQYF.